This T cell receptor beta chain was sequenced during a study of T-cell memory formation after mild COVID-19. TCRdb reprocessed the 5' RACE reads with MiXCR, giving one entry per CDR3 protein. The sample consists of 210,000 or so distinct CDR3 sequences, around 18% of them appearing once. The clonotype comes from an adult woman who had mild COVID-19 (a few samples of this study predate the infection). Cell type and time point are not known. The sequenced sample was PBMCs or a T cell subset sorted from them (not recorded which).

The CDR3 nucleotides read TGTGCCAGCTCACCACGGCGGGACCCCACAGATACGCAGTATTTT. Its translation: CASSPRRDPTDTQYF. The chain has TRBV18 and TRBJ2-3; a possible D gene is TRBD2 (6 bases). The V gene's germline CDR1 is KGHSH and CDR2 LQKENI. Trimming pared 1 base from V and 2 bases from J, leaving 10 bases between. The CDR3 has 15 residues.